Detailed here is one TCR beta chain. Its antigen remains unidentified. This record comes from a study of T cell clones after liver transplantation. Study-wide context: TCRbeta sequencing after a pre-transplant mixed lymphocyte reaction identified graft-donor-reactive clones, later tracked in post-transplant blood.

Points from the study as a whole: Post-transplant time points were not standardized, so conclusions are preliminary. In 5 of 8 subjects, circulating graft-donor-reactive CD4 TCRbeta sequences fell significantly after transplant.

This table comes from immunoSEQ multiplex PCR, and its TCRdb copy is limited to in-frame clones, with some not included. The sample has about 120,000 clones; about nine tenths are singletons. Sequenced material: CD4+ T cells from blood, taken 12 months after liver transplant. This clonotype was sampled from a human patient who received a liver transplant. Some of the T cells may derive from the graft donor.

CDR3 coding DNA: TGCGCCAGCAGCTCGGGACTAGCGGGAGGAGGGGCCTACGAGCAGTACTTC. Translating gives CASSSGLAGGGAYEQYF. J is TRBJ2-7 and V is TRBV5-1; TRBD2 aligns across 15 bases. Germline V gene data show CDR1 as SGHRS and CDR2 as YFSETQ. The J segment lost 2 bases and the V segment lost 3 bases, leaving 6 bases of the junction unmatched. CDR3 length: 17 amino acids.